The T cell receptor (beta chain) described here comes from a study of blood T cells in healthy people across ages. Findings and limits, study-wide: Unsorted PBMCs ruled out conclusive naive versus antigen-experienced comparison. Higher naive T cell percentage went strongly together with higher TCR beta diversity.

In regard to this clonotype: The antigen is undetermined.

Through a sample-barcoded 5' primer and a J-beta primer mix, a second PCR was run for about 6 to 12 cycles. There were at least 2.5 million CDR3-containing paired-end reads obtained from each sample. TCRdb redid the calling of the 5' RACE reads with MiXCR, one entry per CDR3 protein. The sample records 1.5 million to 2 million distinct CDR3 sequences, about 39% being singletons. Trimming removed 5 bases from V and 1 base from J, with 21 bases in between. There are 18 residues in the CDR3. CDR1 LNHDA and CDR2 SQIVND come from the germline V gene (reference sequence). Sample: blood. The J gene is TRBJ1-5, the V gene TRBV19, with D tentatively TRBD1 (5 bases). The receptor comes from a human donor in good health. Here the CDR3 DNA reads TGTGCCAGTAGTTTGGGGGTCCAGGGCTATTCGAGCAATCAGCCCCAGCATTTT. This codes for CASSLGVQGYSSNQPQHF.